Only one count was recorded for the clone carrying this T cell receptor beta chain. Its antigen remains unknown. The data were obtained in a study of T cell responses to AZD1222 COVID-19 vaccine. Study results and limitations: Within unmutated variant regions lay the reported targets of nearly half of spike-specific TCRs.

Generated by immunoSEQ multiplex PCR, the TCRdb table keeps only in-frame clones and is missing some. The data contain tens of thousands of clones, about nine tenths of them singletons. Pooled in the analysis were second doses at about 4 or about 12 weeks. This specimen was peripheral blood, taken 28 days after the second AZD1222 dose. This sequence was found in an adult who received the AZD1222 COVID-19 vaccine.

The CDR3: CAAHRDWGELFF. CDR3 bases: TGTGCCGCACACAGGGATTGGGGGGAGCTGTTTTTT. This chain links TRBV10-3 with TRBJ2-2, with a possible D match to TRBD1 (6 bases). The CDR3 is 12 residues long. Trimming pared 11 bases from V and 8 bases from J, leaving 15 bases between. Germline V gene data show CDR1 as ENHRY and CDR2 as SYGVKD.